Given below is one T cell receptor beta chain in context. This specimen comes from a study of shared T cell receptors in the human thymus. Repertoires were generated with immunoSEQ multiplex PCR, while TCRdb's copy carries only in-frame clones and drops some. This table holds under 700,000 clones, around three quarters found once. The germline CDR1 and CDR2 sequences are SGHRS and YFSETQ. The junction had 14 bases not matched to a gene; V was cut back by 4 bases and J by 3 bases. This CDR3 has 19 amino acids. These data also formed part of another study, on human thymus T cells. In that study: Thymus tissue was removed during corrective cardiac surgery.

The clonotype originates from a boy less than two years old with a congenital heart defect. V gene TRBV5-1 combines with J gene TRBJ2-7, with TRBD2 matching 15 bases. The sample comprised thymocytes. CDR3 amino acids: CASSPRNGLAGGWIYEQYF. DNA of the CDR3: TGCGCCAGCAGCCCACGCAATGGACTAGCGGGAGGGTGGATCTACGAGCAGTACTTC.